Included here is one T cell receptor (beta chain) sequence, with context. Its antigen is not known. Here immunoSEQ multiplex PCR was the method, and the copy in TCRdb shows in-frame clones only, minus some. Of about 160,000 clones in the sample, 90% were seen once. This specimen belongs to a study of T cell responses to AZD1222 COVID-19 vaccine. Study-level points and caveats: Only a handful of AZD1222 recipients tested seropositive at baseline. The span of vaccine-associated CD4 TCRs extended across spike, with dominance at 160-218 and 743-854.

The TCR comes from an adult who received the AZD1222 COVID-19 vaccine. The input for sequencing was peripheral blood, taken 28 days after the second AZD1222 dose.

The CDR3 sequence is CATSDGLRDSQETQYF. CDR3 in DNA: TGTGCCACCAGTGATGGTCTCCGGGACTCTCAAGAGACCCAGTACTTC. The J gene is TRBJ2-5, the V gene TRBV24-1; a possible D gene is TRBD2 (6 bases). This CDR3 has 16 residues. Germline loops: CDR1 KGHDR, CDR2 SFDVKD. V was cut by 3 bases and J by 2 bases, with 15 bases left in between.